One TCR beta chain is described in this entry. This sample stems from a study of blood T cell repertoires in COVID-19. Per germline, CDR1 SQVTM and CDR2 ANQGSEA. Between the trimmed V and J ends, which lost 4 bases and 6 bases, there was a span of 9 bases. The CDR3 is 11 amino acids. Repertoires were generated with immunoSEQ multiplex PCR, while TCRdb's copy carries only in-frame clones and drops some. The sample holds a few hundred thousand clones, around nine tenths seen once. The J gene is TRBJ1-2, the V gene TRBV29-1; D gene uncertain. The sequenced sample was PBMCs or T cells enriched from blood (not recorded which). This receptor was obtained from a woman in her forties who had recovered from COVID-19. The CDR3 spells CSVVYRNGYTF. For the CDR3, the DNA is TGCAGCGTTGTCTACAGAAATGGCTACACCTTC. The variable domain in full, with the rest retrieved from reference TRBV29-1 and TRBJ1-2, is SAVISQKPSRDICQRGTSLTIQCQVDSQVTMMFWYRQQPGQSLTLIATANQGSEATYESGFVIDKFPISRPNLTFSTLTVSNMSPEDSSIYLCSVVYRNGYTFGSGTRLTVV.